What follows are 27 T cell receptor beta chains derived from one specimen sequenced in a study of T cells after yellow fever vaccination (dated by TCRdb to the late 2010s). According to the study, the label for this sample's treatment or condition signals: live attenuated yellow fever vaccine strain. Library generation was performed with 5' RACE. The reads were generated on an Illumina HiSeq 2500. The raw public data were reprocessed by TCRdb itself: fastp quality trimming at Q25, MiXCR clonotype calling, in-frame beta chains only. Each CDR3 protein appears once, grouped with its most common genes and DNA. The sample records 450,000 to 550,000 distinct CDR3 sequences, 15% to 20% of which are singletons. Approximately 14% of the sample goes to the ten largest clones. Sample: PBMCs, taken 15 days after the yellow fever booster vaccination. The receptors here all came from a man aged 25 to 40 who received the YFV17D yellow fever vaccine.

The chain employs TRBV20-1 and TRBJ2-7; no firm D call. The CDR3 length is 12 residues. V lost 4 bases and J 0 bases, leaving 7 bases between the germline ends. Germline V gene sequence: CDR1 DFQATT, CDR2 SNEGSKA (reference sequence). The CDR3 loop is CSATDRSYEQYF. The CDR3, as DNA: TGCAGTGCTACTGACCGCTCCTACGAGCAGTACTTC.

This clonotype was seen only a few times. The gene calls are TRBV5-1 and TRBJ1-2, with D perhaps TRBD1 (5 bases). This CDR3 has 14 residues. Per the germline V gene, CDR1 is SGHRS and CDR2 is YFSETQ. V was cut by 4 bases and J by 8 bases, with 18 bases left in between. The CDR3 coding sequence is TGCGCCAGCAGCCCGGGGACCGCATCTGGGGGCTACACCTTC. Protein sequence: CASSPGTASGGYTF.

J is TRBJ2-3 and V is TRBV20-1, with D unclear. The CDR3 has 15 amino acids. With 2 bases removed from V and 1 base from J, the gap between germline ends came to 13 bases. CDR1 and CDR2 from the germline V gene are DFQATT and SNEGSKA (reference sequence). The chain's CDR3 is CSARKGPLRTDTQYF. The CDR3 bases are TGCAGTGCTAGAAAAGGACCTCTCCGCACAGATACGCAGTATTTT.

J is TRBJ2-1 and V is TRBV5-1; 8 bases match TRBD2. The germline gives CDR1 SGHRS, CDR2 YFSETQ. The CDR3 is 15 amino acids. Losses at the gene ends were 5 bases for V and 5 bases for J; bases not matched to a gene: 9. DNA for the CDR3: TGCGCCAGCAGGGCCTTCGGGGGGGTGGACAATGAGCAGTTCTTC. This gives the protein CASRAFGGVDNEQFF.

The chain has TRBV12-3 or TRBV12-4 and TRBJ1-2; D is undetermined. The CDR3 has 12 residues. Trimming removed 10 bases from V and 7 bases from J, with 16 bases in between. CDR3 sequence reads: CATLGGMGGYTF. The DNA for the CDR3 is TGTGCCACCCTAGGAGGGATGGGTGGCTACACCTTC.

V is TRBV30 and J is TRBJ2-7; TRBD1 is a possible D gene (6 bases). V lost 5 bases, J lost 2 bases, and 13 bases lay in between. Germline V lookup: CDR1 GTSNPN, CDR2 SVGIG (reference sequence). The CDR3 runs to 13 residues. The CDR3 sequence is CAWSRDNAYEQYF. For the CDR3, the DNA is TGTGCCTGGTCTCGGGACAACGCCTACGAGCAGTACTTC.

This clonotype was seen a handful of times. The J gene is TRBJ2-7, the V gene TRBV5-8; 7 nucleotides match TRBD2. There are 13 residues in the CDR3. After removal of 4 bases from V and 3 bases from J, the junction contained 4 bases not matched to a gene. Per germline, CDR1 SGHTS and CDR2 YDEGEE. DNA for the CDR3: TGTGCCAGCAGCCGGGACTACGGCTACGAGCAGTACTTC. Translation gives CASSRDYGYEQYF. The full variable domain, with the rest looked up from reference TRBV5-8 and TRBJ2-7, is EAGVTQSPTHLIKTRGQQATLRCSPISGHTSVYWYQQALGLGLQFLLWYDEGEERNRGNFPPRFSGRQFPNYSSELNVNALELEDSALYLCASSRDYGYEQYFGPGTRLTVT.

There are a few counts of this clonotype. The V gene is TRBV23-1, the J gene TRBJ1-6; no definite D call. TRBV23-1 is placed among ORFs of uncertain function. Trimming took 3 bases from V and 7 from J, leaving 13 bases between them. The CDR3 extends over 15 amino acids. CDR3 loop: CASSHYGLNNSPLHF. CDR3 in DNA: TGCGCCAGCAGTCATTATGGTTTGAACAATTCACCCCTCCACTTT.

This clonotype was seen more than once but under ten times. V is TRBV27 and J is TRBJ1-6; tentative D call: TRBD1 (5 bases). The V gene's germline CDR1 is MNHEY and CDR2 SMNVEV (reference sequence). The V and J ends lost 2 bases and 7 bases respectively, with 6 bases between them. The CDR3 sequence is 13 residues long. CDR3 in DNA: TGTGCCAGCAGTTTACAGGGCAATTCACCCCTCCACTTT. Translating gives CASSLQGNSPLHF.

The chain joins TRBV20-1 to TRBJ2-1; TRBD2 matches at 9 bases. Per the germline V gene, CDR1 is DFQATT and CDR2 is SNEGSKA (reference sequence). V lost 3 bases to trimming and J lost 3 bases; unmatched junction nucleotides: 6. This CDR3 is 15 amino acids long. CDR3: CSASPLAGNYNEQFF. CDR3 bases: TGCAGTGCTAGCCCTCTAGCGGGAAACTACAATGAGCAGTTCTTC.

This clonotype was observed a handful of times. The V gene is TRBV12-3 or TRBV12-4, the J gene TRBJ2-3; 9 bases are shared with TRBD2. With 1 base clipped from V and 2 bases from J, the junction kept 10 bases outside the gene matches. CDR3 length: 18 amino acids. The chain's CDR3 is CASSLGRGLATDTDTQYF. The DNA for the CDR3 is TGTGCCAGCAGTTTAGGAAGAGGACTAGCGACCGACACAGATACGCAGTATTTT.

A few counts support this clonotype. The chain couples TRBV5-1 to TRBJ2-7; weak D call: TRBD2 (6 bases). This CDR3 comprises 15 residues. The V gene's germline CDR1 is SGHRS and CDR2 YFSETQ. Trimming stripped 1 base from V and 3 bases from J, with 14 bases between. CDR3 sequence: CASSLWPTGGYEQYF. The CDR3 region has the DNA TGCGCCAGCAGCTTGTGGCCCACCGGGGGCTACGAGCAGTACTTC.

V and J are TRBV18 and TRBJ2-7; 7 bases are a match to TRBD1. This CDR3 spans 13 amino acids. Losses at the gene ends were 5 bases for V and 3 bases for J; bases not matched to a gene: 4. From germline, CDR1 is KGHSH and CDR2 LQKENI. The CDR3 sequence: CASSIRDSYEQYF. Here the CDR3 DNA reads TGTGCCAGCTCAATCCGGGACAGCTACGAGCAGTACTTC. Drawing the rest from reference TRBV18 and TRBJ2-7, the complete variable domain is NAGVMQNPRHLVRRRGQEARLRCSPMKGHSHVYWYRQLPEEGLKFMVYLQKENIIDESGMPKERFSAEFPKEGPSILRIQQVVRGDSAAYFCASSIRDSYEQYFGPGTRLTVT.

This chain connects TRBV18 to TRBJ2-1, with D possibly TRBD2 on 6 matching bases. Germline loops: CDR1 KGHSH, CDR2 LQKENI. CDR3 length: 15 amino acids. V was cut by 2 bases and J by 4 bases, with 12 bases left in between. The CDR3 here is CASSPSEAGYNEQFF. In DNA, the CDR3 is TGTGCCAGCTCACCATCTGAGGCGGGGTACAATGAGCAGTTCTTC.

This clonotype came up a few times. The CDR3 sequence is CASSPFSAASGANVLTF. CDR3 in DNA: TGTGCCAGCAGCCCCTTCTCTGCCGCCTCTGGGGCCAACGTCCTGACTTTC. V and J are TRBV7-2 and TRBJ2-6; D gene ambiguous. The CDR3 consists of 17 residues. V was trimmed by 5 bases and J by 0 bases, leaving 14 bases between them. CDR1 SGHTA and CDR2 FQGNSA come from the germline V gene.

The genes are TRBV7-2 and TRBJ2-5; D uncertain. Germline CDR1 is SGHTA and CDR2 is FQGNSA. Trimming stripped 1 base from V and 2 bases from J, with 11 bases between. This CDR3 comprises 15 residues. The CDR3 DNA reads as TGTGCCAGCAGCTTAGGTCCCCTAGTACAAGAGACCCAGTACTTC. Encoded protein: CASSLGPLVQETQYF.

This clonotype showed up just a few times. The chain has TRBV4-1 and TRBJ2-5; D is ambiguous. Germline values: CDR1 MGHRA, CDR2 YSYEKL. Deletions cut 0 bases from V and 4 bases from J, with 9 bases between. The CDR3 totals 14 residues. CDR3 sequence reads: CASSQDGSLETQYF. DNA for the CDR3: TGCGCCAGCAGCCAAGACGGCTCCCTAGAGACCCAGTACTTC.

The V and J genes are TRBV20-1 and TRBJ2-5; TRBD2 matches at 10 bases. This CDR3 is built from 13 residues. Germline assignment: CDR1 DFQATT and CDR2 SNEGSKA (reference sequence). V was clipped by 5 bases and J by 3 bases; unmatched bases: 3. The CDR3 nucleotides are TGCAGTGCTGAGGGACTAGCGAAAGAGACCCAGTACTTC. Protein: CSAEGLAKETQYF.

This chain links TRBV20-1 with TRBJ1-5; the D is unclear. The CDR3 loop spans 13 amino acids. Trimming took 3 bases from V and 3 from J, leaving 9 bases between them. Per the germline V gene, CDR1 is DFQATT and CDR2 is SNEGSKA (reference sequence). In nucleotides, the CDR3 is TGCAGTGCTAGCTCCACCATCAATCAGCCCCAGCATTTT. Protein sequence: CSASSTINQPQHF.

The sample holds one count of this clonotype. The CDR3 nucleotides read TGTGCCAGCAGCCCCCGGTCTAGCGGAGGGTGGTCAGATACGCAGTATTTT. Protein product: CASSPRSSGGWSDTQYF. The chain links TRBV11-2 to TRBJ2-3; 7 positions match TRBD2. From germline, CDR1 is SGHAT and CDR2 FQNNGV. This CDR3 has 17 residues. Trimming at V came to 5 bases and at J to 4 bases, leaving 15 bases not matched to a gene.

The table lists this clonotype with a few counts. Here the CDR3 reads CSVGTPNTGELFF. CDR3 bases: TGCAGCGTTGGGACTCCGAACACCGGGGAGCTGTTTTTT. V usage is TRBV29-1 and J usage is TRBJ2-2; TRBD2 might be the D (5 bases). CDR3 length: 13 residues. CDR1 is SQVTM, CDR2 ANQGSEA, per germline. The ends were cut back, 4 bases at V and 0 bases at J, with 6 bases in the middle.

The J gene is TRBJ2-5, the V gene TRBV9; 11 positions match TRBD2. This CDR3 contains 16 residues. Germline loops: CDR1 SGDLS, CDR2 YYNGEE. V dropped 5 bases and J dropped 5; count of bases not matched to a gene: 11. CDR3 DNA sequence: TGTGCCAGCAGTTACTCCGGGACTAGCGGAGGGGAGACCCAGTACTTC. As protein: CASSYSGTSGGETQYF.

The genes are TRBV12-5 and TRBJ2-3; 15 nucleotides line up with TRBD2. Germline CDR1 is LGHNT and CDR2 is FRNRAP. V trimming: 6 bases; J trimming: 4 bases; junction bases outside the gene matches: 5. The CDR3 is 16 residues long. The CDR3 protein is CASGGLAGGPADTQYF. In DNA form, the CDR3 reads TGTGCTAGTGGCGGACTAGCGGGAGGGCCTGCAGATACGCAGTATTTT.

In this sample, this clonotype turned up a few times. This rearrangement joins TRBV10-1 to TRBJ2-2, with D maybe TRBD2 (7 bases). The CDR3 has 14 amino acids. Germline CDR1 reads WNHNN; CDR2 reads SYGVQD (reference sequence). Trimming took off 4 bases at V and 6 bases at J, with 12 bases between the two ends. The CDR3 spells CASSALGGPGELFF. CDR3 bases: TGCGCCAGCAGTGCTTTGGGGGGGCCCGGGGAGCTGTTTTTT.

This clonotype was counted a few times. The chain recombines TRBV28 with TRBJ2-1; TRBD2 agrees at 11 bases. The CDR3 consists of 15 residues. The ends lost 5 bases at V and 6 bases at J; junction bases unmatched: 6. Germline CDR1 and CDR2: MDHEN and SYDVKM. The CDR3 sequence is CASSGPGLAANEQFF. The CDR3 region has the DNA TGTGCCAGCAGTGGACCGGGACTAGCGGCCAATGAGCAGTTCTTC.

There are a few counts of this clonotype. J is TRBJ1-5 and V is TRBV12-3 or TRBV12-4; weak D call: TRBD1 (6 bases). Trimming took 7 bases from V and 3 from J, leaving 16 bases between them. This CDR3 spans 15 amino acids. In nucleotides, the CDR3 is TGTGCCAGCACTTTGGCTGGGGGGGCCAATCAGCCCCAGCATTTT. Its protein is CASTLAGGANQPQHF.

The gene calls are TRBV20-1 and TRBJ2-7; 9 bases agree with TRBD2. Germline loops: CDR1 DFQATT, CDR2 SNEGSKA (reference sequence). After removal of 7 bases from V and 4 bases from J, the junction contained 5 bases not matched to a gene. The CDR3 is 12 amino acids. This CDR3 is CSVQAGGYEQYF. CDR3 bases: TGCAGTGTCCAGGCGGGAGGGTACGAGCAGTACTTC.